The next 26 T cell receptor beta chains were all read from a single sample in a study of OX40 agonist ivuxolimab in advanced cancers. Sequencing used immunoSEQ multiplex PCR; TCRdb keeps in-frame clones, though not all of them. The table has tens of thousands of clones, around 82% seen once. Sequencing was performed on CD4+ or CD8+ T cells sorted from blood, taken in a trial of the OX40 agonist ivuxolimab. These receptor sequences come from an adult with an advanced solid tumor such as melanoma, head and neck, liver or kidney cancer.

This clone has a handful of counts. CDR3 protein: CASSSRGAGTGELFF. The CDR3 DNA sequence: TGTGCCAGCAGCAGTCGGGGGGCGGGCACCGGGGAGCTGTTTTTT. The J gene is TRBJ2-2, the V gene TRBV11-1, with D tentatively TRBD2 (7 bases). CDR3 size: 15 residues. V was trimmed by 5 bases and J by 4 bases, leaving 14 bases between them. Germline CDR1 reads SGHAT; CDR2 reads FQDESV (reference sequence). Based on the CDR3 plus reference TRBV11-1 and TRBJ2-2, the full variable domain is EAEVAQSPRYKITEKSQAVAFWCDPISGHATLYWYRQILGQGPELLVQFQDESVVDDSQLPKDRFSAERLKGVDSTLKIQPAELGDSAMYLCASSSRGAGTGELFFGEGSRLTVL.

The J gene is TRBJ1-1, the V gene TRBV28; 9 nucleotides agree with TRBD1. The CDR3 totals 16 residues. The V gene end was trimmed by 3 bases and the J gene end by 5 bases; junction bases not matched to a gene: 10. Germline V CDR1 and CDR2: MDHEN, SYDVKM. This chain's CDR3 is CASSLGTGGRLTEAFF. The DNA of the CDR3 is TGTGCCAGCAGTTTGGGAACAGGGGGCAGGTTAACTGAAGCTTTCTTT.

This clone has only one observation. The chain employs TRBV2 and TRBJ2-5; a possible D gene is TRBD1 (5 bases). The length of the CDR3 is 14 residues. Trimming removed 5 bases from V and 3 bases from J, with 13 bases in between. Germline assignment: CDR1 SNHLY and CDR2 FYNNEI. Written as DNA, the CDR3 is TGTGCCAGCAGTCCAACTTTCAGGGAAGAGACCCAGTACTTC. Its translation is CASSPTFREETQYF. Full variable domain (rest looked up from reference TRBV2 and TRBJ2-5): EPEVTQTPSHQVTQMGQEVILRCVPISNHLYFYWYRQILGQKVEFLVSFYNNEISEKSEIFDDQFSVERPDGSNFTLKIRSTKLEDSAMYFCASSPTFREETQYFGPGTRLLVL.

The chain has TRBV9 and TRBJ2-7; TRBD2 matches 13 bases. Germline lookup yields CDR1 SGDLS and CDR2 YYNGEE. The V and J ends lost 4 bases and 6 bases, in that order; junction bases with no gene match: 4. The CDR3 sequence is 14 residues long. The CDR3 DNA follows: TGTGCCAGCAGCTTGGGACTAGCGGGAACCGAGCAGTACTTC. As protein: CASSLGLAGTEQYF. The full variable domain, rest sourced from reference TRBV9 and TRBJ2-7, is DSGVTQTPKHLITATGQRVTLRCSPRSGDLSVYWYQQSLDQGLQFLIQYYNGEERAKGNILERFSAQQFPDLHSELNLSSLELGDSALYFCASSLGLAGTEQYFGPGTRLTVT.

This clone was recorded a few times. The rearrangement uses TRBV28 and TRBJ1-2; 7 bases line up with TRBD1. Germline loops: CDR1 MDHEN, CDR2 SYDVKM. With 7 bases clipped from V and 4 bases from J, the junction kept 9 bases outside the gene matches. The CDR3 extends over 14 amino acids. The CDR3: CASIMAGGGYGYTF. The CDR3 DNA sequence: TGTGCCAGCATCATGGCAGGGGGAGGCTATGGCTACACCTTC.

The chain is built from TRBV7-2 and TRBJ1-2; tentative D call: TRBD1 (6 bases). The CDR3 runs to 14 residues. The germline CDR1 and CDR2 sequences are SGHTA and FQGNSA. Between the trimmed V and J ends, which lost 5 bases and 3 bases, there was a span of 13 bases. In nucleotides, the CDR3 is TGTGCCAGCAGCGCCTCCAGGGGTGACTATGGCTACACCTTC. Its translation is CASSASRGDYGYTF.

The chain recombines TRBV15 with TRBJ1-1; D uncertain. Germline CDR1 and CDR2: LNHNV and YYDKDF (reference sequence). CDR3 size: 14 residues. V was shortened by 0 bases and J by 4 bases, with 9 bases between the two germline ends. CDR3 DNA: TGTGCCACCAGCAGAGATCAGGTGGCCACTGAAGCTTTCTTT. It specifies CATSRDQVATEAFF.

This clone turned up a few times. V and J are TRBV1 and TRBJ2-3; TRBD2, the D gene given by the table, was not confirmed from the DNA. TRBV1 is described as a pseudogene. This CDR3 contains 20 residues. In DNA form, the CDR3 reads TGCACCAGCAGCCAAGTCCGCGGACTAGCGGGGGAATGTTTGGCAGATACGCAGTATTTT. Its translation: CTSSQVRGLAGECLADTQYF.

The chain employs TRBV4-3 and TRBJ2-2; possible D gene TRBD1, 6 bases. In germline, CDR1 is LGHNA, CDR2 YSLEER. The CDR3 totals 15 residues. The germline V and J ends were trimmed by 3 bases and 6 bases, with 14 bases remaining between them. The CDR3 sequence is CASSQTQGWAGELFF. CDR3 bases: TGCGCCAGCAGCCAGACACAGGGTTGGGCCGGGGAGCTGTTTTTT.

This chain uses TRBV5-1 with TRBJ2-2; D gene uncertain. Germline CDR1 reads SGHRS; CDR2 reads YFSETQ. The CDR3 has 15 residues. With 1 base removed from V and 5 bases from J, the gap between germline ends came to 12 bases. The CDR3 sequence is CASSLYGVGTGELFF. The CDR3 DNA follows: TGCGCCAGCAGCTTGTATGGGGTCGGAACCGGGGAGCTGTTTTTT.

The DNA for the CDR3 is TGCGCCAGCAGCTTGGTGCAAACCGGGGAGCTGTTTTTT. It codes for CASSLVQTGELFF. J is TRBJ2-2 and V is TRBV5-1; D unresolved. Trimming stripped 0 bases from V and 5 bases from J, with 5 bases between. Germline lookup yields CDR1 SGHRS and CDR2 YFSETQ. The CDR3 has 13 amino acids. The whole variable domain, remainder taken from reference TRBV5-1 and TRBJ2-2, is KAGVTQTPRYLIKTRGQQVTLSCSPISGHRSVSWYQQTPGQGLQFLFEYFSETQRNKGNFPGRFSGRQFSNSRSEMNVSTLELGDSALYLCASSLVQTGELFFGEGSRLTVL.

The V and J genes are TRBV29-1 and TRBJ2-5, with 15 bases that match TRBD2. The germline V gene has CDR1 SQVTM and CDR2 ANQGSEA. V shed 7 bases and J 4 bases; nucleotides not matched to a gene: 4. The CDR3 loop spans 14 amino acids. The CDR3 DNA reads TGCAGCGCGCTGGGACTAGCGGGAGGAGAGACCCAGTACTTC. Translated, it gives CSALGLAGGETQYF.

The chain links TRBV2 to TRBJ2-3, with D unresolved. V shed 7 bases and J shed 6 bases, with 11 bases lying between them. The CDR3 extends over 12 amino acids. Looked up from germline, CDR1 is SNHLY and CDR2 is FYNNEI. In DNA form, the CDR3 reads TGTGCCAGCAATAAGGAGAGGGATACGCAGTATTTT. It codes for CASNKERDTQYF.

The chain recombines TRBV29-1 with TRBJ2-5, with 8 bases identical to TRBD2. This CDR3 has 11 residues. V lost 7 bases, J lost 6 bases, and 4 bases stayed unmatched. Germline-derived CDR1 and CDR2 are SQVTM and ANQGSEA. CDR3 loop: CSGLAGKTQYF. DNA for the CDR3: TGCAGCGGATTAGCGGGAAAGACCCAGTACTTC.

The chain combines TRBV5-4 with TRBJ1-5; the D is unclear. Germline V gene lookup returns CDR1 SGHNT and CDR2 YYREEE (reference sequence). The CDR3 covers 15 residues. Trimming cost V 0 bases and J 0 bases, with 7 bases left between them. CDR3 protein: CASSLADDSNQPQHF. The CDR3 DNA reads TGTGCCAGCAGCTTGGCAGATGATAGCAATCAGCCCCAGCATTTT.

The chain has TRBV2 and TRBJ2-2; D might be TRBD1 (5 bases). V gave up 6 bases and J gave up 2 bases, with 13 bases separating them. The CDR3 spans 15 residues. CDR1 SNHLY and CDR2 FYNNEI come from the germline V gene. CDR3 in DNA: TGTGCCAGCAGCTATGTTCAGGGCAACACCGGGGAGCTGTTTTTT. This codes for CASSYVQGNTGELFF.

This chain links TRBV7-2 with TRBJ2-5; D may be TRBD2 (6 bases). This CDR3 has 14 amino acids. V was trimmed by 5 bases and J by 3 bases, leaving 13 bases between them. Germline-derived CDR1 and CDR2 are SGHTA and FQGNSA. CDR3 DNA: TGTGCCAGCAGCCCATTCGGAGGGGAAGAGACCCAGTACTTC. Its translation is CASSPFGGEETQYF.

The CDR3 spells CASTQGSPSKAFF. CDR3 sequence (DNA): TGTGCCAGCACACAGGGCTCCCCCAGCAAAGCTTTCTTT. The rearrangement uses TRBV6-1 and TRBJ1-1; TRBD1 is a possible D gene (6 bases). The V gene lost 7 bases and the J gene lost 9 bases, with 18 bases spanning the gap. CDR1 and CDR2 (germline): MNHNS, SASEGT. CDR3 size: 13 residues.

The chain couples TRBV28 to TRBJ2-6; unclear D gene. CDR1 and CDR2 (germline): MDHEN, SYDVKM. With 6 bases removed from V and 0 bases from J, the gap between germline ends came to 12 bases. The length of the CDR3 is 16 residues. This CDR3 reads CASSPLSGSGANVLTF. Here the CDR3 DNA reads TGTGCCAGCAGCCCACTGAGTGGCTCTGGGGCCAACGTCCTGACTTTC.

The chain is built from TRBV5-1 and TRBJ2-1, with TRBD2 identical over 9 bases. Trimming removed 5 bases from V and 4 bases from J; junction bases left unmatched: 1. The CDR3 contains 13 residues. Germline values: CDR1 SGHRS, CDR2 YFSETQ. Here the CDR3 DNA reads TGCGCCAGCAGGCTAGCGGGATACAATGAGCAGTTCTTC. Its protein product is CASRLAGYNEQFF. Supplemented by reference TRBV5-1 and TRBJ2-1, the full variable domain reads KAGVTQTPRYLIKTRGQQVTLSCSPISGHRSVSWYQQTPGQGLQFLFEYFSETQRNKGNFPGRFSGRQFSNSRSEMNVSTLELGDSALYLCASRLAGYNEQFFGPGTRLTVL.

The chain links TRBV18 to TRBJ1-2, with D possibly matching TRBD1 (6 bases). The germline CDR1 and CDR2 sequences are KGHSH and LQKENI. CDR3 length equals 15 residues. V was pared by 6 bases and J by 8 bases, with 22 bases between. The CDR3 is CASSSFGGAGAGYTF. CDR3 nucleotide sequence: TGTGCCAGCTCTTCATTCGGGGGCGCAGGAGCGGGCTACACCTTC.

The rearrangement uses TRBV19 and TRBJ2-2; D is possibly TRBD1 or TRBD2 (6 bases each). V was trimmed by 10 bases and J by 7 bases, leaving 16 bases between them. CDR1 LNHDA and CDR2 SQIVND come from the germline V gene (reference sequence). This CDR3 has 13 amino acids. In DNA form, the CDR3 reads TGTGCCACTCAACAGGGAGGTGGCGGGGAGCTGTTTTTT. Amino acids: CATQQGGGGELFF. The whole variable domain, remainder taken from reference TRBV19 and TRBJ2-2, is DGGITQSPKYLFRKEGQNVTLSCEQNLNHDAMYWYRQDPGQGLRLIYYSQIVNDFQKGDIAEGYSVSREKKESFPLTVTSAQKNPTAFYLCATQQGGGGELFFGEGSRLTVL.

This clone was seen more than once but under ten times. The CDR3 is CAISDKVRSYGYTF. The CDR3 DNA sequence: TGTGCCATCAGTGACAAAGTCCGGTCCTATGGCTACACCTTC. The rearrangement links TRBV10-3 to TRBJ1-2; D remains unclear. V shed 3 bases and J shed 4 bases, with 12 bases lying between them. From germline, CDR1 is ENHRY and CDR2 SYGVKD. This CDR3 has 14 residues.

The rearrangement joins TRBV28 to TRBJ2-7; possible D gene TRBD1, 5 bases. CDR1 and CDR2 from the germline V gene are MDHEN and SYDVKM. The CDR3 is 15 amino acids. V was cut by 6 bases and J by 7 bases, with 22 bases left in between. CDR3 coding DNA: TGTGCCAGCAGACCGCCGGACATCCCGTTCCGGGAGCAGTACTTC. Its translation: CASRPPDIPFREQYF.

The rearrangement links TRBV5-1 to TRBJ2-7, with TRBD2 matching 7 bases. Trimming removed 5 bases from V and 0 bases from J; junction bases left unmatched: 8. The CDR3 totals 15 residues. Per germline, CDR1 SGHRS and CDR2 YFSETQ. The CDR3 sequence: CASSFSSGSSYEQYF. CDR3 in DNA: TGCGCCAGCAGTTTCTCTAGCGGCAGCTCCTACGAGCAGTACTTC.

This clone was observed a handful of times. The gene calls are TRBV5-4 and TRBJ1-1; D possibly corresponds to TRBD1 (6 bases). Per germline, CDR1 SGHNT and CDR2 YYREEE (reference sequence). CDR3 size: 15 residues. Trimming stripped 3 bases from V and 0 bases from J, with 12 bases between. DNA for the CDR3: TGTGCCAGCAGCTCACAGGGCGCCCTGAACACTGAAGCTTTCTTT. Translating it yields CASSSQGALNTEAFF.